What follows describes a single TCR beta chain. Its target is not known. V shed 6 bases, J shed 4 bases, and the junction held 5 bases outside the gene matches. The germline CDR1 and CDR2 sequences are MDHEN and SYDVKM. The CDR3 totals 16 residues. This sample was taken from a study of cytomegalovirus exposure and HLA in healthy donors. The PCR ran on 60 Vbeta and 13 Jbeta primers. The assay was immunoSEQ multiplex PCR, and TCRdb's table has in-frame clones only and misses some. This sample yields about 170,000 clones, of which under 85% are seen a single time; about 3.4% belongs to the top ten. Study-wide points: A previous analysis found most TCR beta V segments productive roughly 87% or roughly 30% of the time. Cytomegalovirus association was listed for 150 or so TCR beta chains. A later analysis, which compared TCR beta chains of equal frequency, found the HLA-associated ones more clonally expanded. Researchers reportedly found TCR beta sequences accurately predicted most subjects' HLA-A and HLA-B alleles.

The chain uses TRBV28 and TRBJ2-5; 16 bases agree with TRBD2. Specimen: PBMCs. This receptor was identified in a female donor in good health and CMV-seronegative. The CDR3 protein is CASRTGTSGGGETQYF. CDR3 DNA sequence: TGTGCCAGCAGAACCGGGACTAGCGGGGGGGGAGAGACCCAGTACTTC.